The text below deals with one T cell receptor (beta chain). Germline loops: CDR1 MGHRA, CDR2 YSYEKL. The CDR3 runs to 16 residues. Trimming cost V 4 bases and J 10 bases; bases outside gene matches: 9. This specimen comes from a study of blood T cell repertoires in COVID-19. Study information: PBMCs, B-cell-depleted T cells, or T cells provided the cDNA or gDNA that made up the material.

In the authors' methods: How many nucleated cells were present was estimated from reference gene primer amplification. The table came from immunoSEQ multiplex PCR; TCRdb's copy has only in-frame clones and leaves some out. Clonal size and the V and J genes are those of that table, whereas D and trimming came from the DNA. The table includes tens of thousands of clones, roughly 87% detected once. The sequence was obtained from a man aged 55 to 70 with active COVID-19. The chain employs TRBV4-1 and TRBJ2-1, with 14 bases identical to TRBD2. Specimen: peripheral blood. The CDR3: CASSRGTSGGPPEQFF. The CDR3 DNA reads TGCGCCAGCAGCCGAGGGACTAGCGGGGGCCCACCCGAGCAGTTCTTC.